This passage covers 15 T cell receptor beta chains from one sample sequenced in a study of blood T cells in healthy people across ages. With a J-beta primer mix and a sample-barcoded 5' primer, a second PCR ran 7 to 11 cycles. Using its own MiXCR run on the 5' RACE reads, TCRdb lists one record per CDR3 protein. This sample yields 800,000 or so distinct CDR3 sequences, of which 46% are seen a single time; about a sixth belongs to the top ten. The sample taken for sequencing was blood. The origin of the receptors is a man aged 80 or over in good health.

The J gene is TRBJ2-7, the V gene TRBV28, with a tentative D call TRBD1 (6 bases). The CDR3 extends over 15 amino acids. The V end lost 2 bases, the J end lost 6 bases, and 17 bases lay between the germline ends. Per the germline V gene, CDR1 is MDHEN and CDR2 is SYDVKM. The DNA of the CDR3 is TGTGCCAGCAGTTTACCGGGACAAGGAAGAGGCGAGCAGTACTTC. Translated: CASSLPGQGRGEQYF.

In its sample, this clonotype was seen many times. The chain joins TRBV4-3 to TRBJ2-3; 7 nucleotides line up with TRBD1. Trimming took 0 bases from V and 2 from J; bases not matched to a gene: 8. Per the germline V gene, CDR1 is LGHNA and CDR2 is YSLEER. The CDR3 is 17 residues long. Written as DNA, the CDR3 is TGCGCCAGCAGCCAAGATGAGGGGGACAGAAACACAGATACGCAGTATTTT. Residues: CASSQDEGDRNTDTQYF.

The rearrangement links TRBV9 to TRBJ2-1, with 10 bases identical to TRBD2. The CDR3 has 15 amino acids. The V gene's germline CDR1 is SGDLS and CDR2 YYNGEE. The trim removed 0 bases at V and 8 bases at J, leaving 5 bases unmatched. CDR3 amino acids: CASSVVTSGIHEQFF. The CDR3 region has the DNA TGTGCCAGCAGCGTAGTTACTAGCGGGATTCATGAGCAGTTCTTC.

This clonotype was picked up one time. This chain joins TRBV6-5 and TRBJ2-1, with a possible D match to TRBD2 (6 bases). This CDR3 is 18 amino acids long. V lost 0 bases and J lost 0, with 15 bases in between. Germline lookup yields CDR1 MNHEY and CDR2 SVGAGI. CDR3 in amino acids: CASSYSNGGVGSYNEQFF. DNA for the CDR3: TGTGCCAGCAGTTACTCGAATGGAGGGGTAGGCTCCTACAATGAGCAGTTCTTC.

The chain uses TRBV6-1 and TRBJ2-3, with TRBD2 matching over 7 bases. Per germline, CDR1 MNHNS and CDR2 SASEGT. V shed 9 bases, J shed 4 bases, and the junction held 19 bases outside the gene matches. CDR3 length: 17 residues. CDR3 DNA: TGTGCCAGGGGTAGTGCTCGGCGGCAGGGAGGGTCAGATACGCAGTATTTT. It yields the protein CARGSARRQGGSDTQYF.

This rearrangement joins TRBV10-2 to TRBJ2-5; no clear D gene. The length of the CDR3 is 15 residues. V lost 7 bases to trimming and J lost 3 bases, with 18 bases between them. Germline V gives CDR1 WSHSY, CDR2 SAAADI. The CDR3 DNA reads as TGCGCCAGCACCTCCGGTGAAACGTGGAAAGAGACCCAGTACTTC. Translated, it gives CASTSGETWKETQYF.

J is TRBJ2-7 and V is TRBV29-1, with TRBD1 matching over 10 bases. The V gene's germline CDR1 is SQVTM and CDR2 ANQGSEA. J was trimmed by 4 bases and V by 6 bases; bases with no gene match: 6. This CDR3 comprises 13 residues. DNA for the CDR3: TGCAGCGTGAAGACAGGGGGCGGTTACGAGCAGTACTTC. As protein: CSVKTGGGYEQYF.

Note on this clonotype: Being one base from a much bigger clone, this may be a read error. As DNA, the CDR3 is TGCGCCAGCAGCCGGGACTATGCCTACAATGAGCAGTACTTC. Translating it yields CASSRDYAYNEQYF. This chain links TRBV10-2 with TRBJ2-1; 7 bases agree with TRBD2. The tail of the sequence fits TRBJ2-7 better, so the J call may be wrong. The CDR3 contains 14 residues. Germline CDR1 is WSHSY and CDR2 is SAAADI.

This clonotype turned up a few times. The V and J genes are TRBV12-3 or TRBV12-4 and TRBJ2-7; 13 bases match TRBD2. There are 15 residues in the CDR3. The V and J ends lost 6 bases and 7 bases, in that order; junction bases with no gene match: 9. The CDR3 nucleotides read TGTGCCAGCAGCCCGGGACTAGCGGGAAACAATGAGCAGTACTTC. This gives the protein CASSPGLAGNNEQYF.

The gene calls are TRBV20-1 and TRBJ2-7; D gene ambiguous. The germline V and J ends were trimmed by 3 bases and 2 bases, with 5 bases remaining between them. In germline, CDR1 is DFQATT, CDR2 SNEGSKA (reference sequence). The CDR3 is 11 amino acids. CDR3 amino acids: CSASRAYEQYF. The CDR3 nucleotides are TGCAGTGCTAGTCGGGCCTACGAGCAGTACTTC.

The chain recombines TRBV25-1 with TRBJ2-5; maybe TRBD2 (7 bases). V was cut by 3 bases and J by 6 bases, with 14 bases left in between. The CDR3 covers 14 residues. Germline V gene sequence: CDR1 MGHDK, CDR2 SYGVNS. CDR3 nucleotide sequence: TGTGCCAGCAGTGACACAGGGAGGGGAAAGACCCAGTACTTC. Its translation is CASSDTGRGKTQYF.

V is TRBV11-1 and J is TRBJ2-1; 9 nucleotides match TRBD1. V lost 2 bases, J lost 8 bases, and 4 bases stayed unmatched. CDR1 and CDR2 from the germline V gene are SGHAT and FQDESV (reference sequence). The CDR3 totals 14 residues. CDR3 nucleotides: TGTGCCAGCAGCTTAAACAGGGGGCCCTATGAGCAGTTCTTC. It specifies CASSLNRGPYEQFF.

The rearrangement uses TRBV20-1 and TRBJ2-3, with 11 bases lining up with TRBD2. The V gene end was trimmed by 4 bases and the J gene end by 8 bases; junction bases not matched to a gene: 11. CDR1 and CDR2 (germline): DFQATT, SNEGSKA (reference sequence). This CDR3 has 15 residues. This chain's CDR3 is CSATSLAGGSGTQYF. Here the CDR3 DNA reads TGCAGTGCTACCTCCTTAGCGGGAGGGTCCGGTACGCAGTATTTT.

The table lists this clonotype with a count of one. The chain couples TRBV29-1 to TRBJ2-1, with D possibly matching TRBD2 (6 bases). The CDR3 runs 13 residues. The germline CDR1 and CDR2 sequences are SQVTM and ANQGSEA. Trimming pared 3 bases from V and 5 bases from J, leaving 11 bases between. The CDR3 coding sequence is TGCAGCGTTGAGCTAGCGCTCCACAATGAGCAGTTCTTC. Protein: CSVELALHNEQFF.

This clonotype occurred a few times. The V gene is TRBV19, the J gene TRBJ2-2; the D gene is possibly TRBD2 (6 bases). The CDR3 has 14 residues. Germline V lookup: CDR1 LNHDA, CDR2 SQIVND (reference sequence). V dropped 3 bases and J dropped 4 bases, with 9 bases sitting between them. CDR3 nucleotides: TGTGCCAGTAGTATCCGGGAGCGCACCGGGGAGCTGTTTTTT. Its protein is CASSIRERTGELFF. The full variable domain, its missing parts supplied by reference TRBV19 and TRBJ2-2, is DGGITQSPKYLFRKEGQNVTLSCEQNLNHDAMYWYRQDPGQGLRLIYYSQIVNDFQKGDIAEGYSVSREKKESFPLTVTSAQKNPTAFYLCASSIRERTGELFFGEGSRLTVL.